This T cell receptor beta chain was identified during a study of shared clonotypes between healthy human individuals. CD45RO-negative cells were positively selected for CCR7, leaving out terminally differentiated effector memory CD45RA+ cells. This CDR3 has 11 residues. From germline, CDR1 is LNHDA and CDR2 SQIVND (reference sequence). The V end lost 6 bases, the J end lost 8 bases, and 8 bases lay between the germline ends. Clones were sequenced by immunoSEQ multiplex PCR, and TCRdb holds only the in-frame ones, with some missing. The data show millions of clones, 90% to 95% seen once. Only a few counts were recorded for this clone.

The clonotype comes from a man in his late teens or twenties in good health. Some clones in this sample may be carry-over from other donors' samples. The sequencing sample was made of naive CD8+ T cells from PBMCs. The gene calls are TRBV19 and TRBJ2-1; D is possibly TRBD1 (5 bases). The CDR3 bases are TGTGCCAGTAGCCTACAGGATGAGCAGTTCTTC. Protein: CASSLQDEQFF.